Detailed here is one TCR beta chain. This entry comes from a study of blood T cell repertoires in COVID-19. Sequencing used immunoSEQ multiplex PCR; TCRdb keeps in-frame clones, though not all of them. The sample holds 150,000 or so clones; approximately 87% are singletons and the top ten take 35% to 55%. The ends were cut back, 3 bases at V and 8 bases at J, with 19 bases in the middle. The germline gives CDR1 KGHSH, CDR2 LQKENI. The CDR3 totals 16 residues. The sample was peripheral blood. The receptor was isolated from a human donor in a cohort sampled during active COVID-19. The genes are TRBV18 and TRBJ1-4, with D hard to call. CDR3 protein: CASSPLKVASGEKLFF. For the CDR3, the DNA is TGTGCCAGCTCACCTCTGAAGGTCGCTAGCGGGGAAAAACTGTTTTTT.